The 7 T cell receptor beta chains presented below share a single source sample, sequenced in a study of Tregs in tolerant kidney transplant recipients. Libraries were prepared by immunoSEQ multiplex PCR; TCRdb keeps only in-frame clonotypes and omits some of them. The table records approximately 19,000 clones, about three fifths of them present only once. Their antigens remain unidentified. The specimen sequenced was Tregs from blood cultured with allogeneic cells. The receptors were sampled from a human donor in good health.

V usage is TRBV2 and J usage is TRBJ2-3; D is possibly TRBD2 (7 bases). The ends were cut back, 6 bases at V and 3 bases at J, with 16 bases in the middle. Germline V lookup: CDR1 SNHLY, CDR2 FYNNEI. The CDR3 spans 15 residues. CDR3 residues: CASRIGGGPTDTQYF. Written as DNA, the CDR3 is TGTGCCAGCAGGATAGGGGGAGGGCCGACAGATACGCAGTATTTT.

In its sample, this clone was seen a few times. The gene calls are TRBV27 and TRBJ2-6; D remains unclear. CDR3 size: 15 residues. Looked up from germline, CDR1 is MNHEY and CDR2 is SMNVEV (reference sequence). Trimming removed 6 bases from V and 2 bases from J, with 11 bases in between. In nucleotides, the CDR3 is TGTGCCAGCAGCCTTATGTACGCTGGGGCCAACGTCCTGACTTTC. This gives the protein CASSLMYAGANVLTF.

The chain uses TRBV2 and TRBJ1-1, with 8 bases lining up with TRBD1. Trimming cost V 7 bases and J 4 bases; bases outside gene matches: 14. The CDR3 is made up of 16 amino acids. CDR1 is SNHLY and CDR2 is FYNNEI in the germline V gene. DNA of the CDR3: TGTGCCAGCATAGGCAGGGGGCGCATAGGGGTCACTGAAGCTTTCTTT. As protein: CASIGRGRIGVTEAFF.

V usage is TRBV4-1 and J usage is TRBJ2-1; 15 positions agree with TRBD2. The CDR3 has 19 residues. With 0 bases clipped from V and 0 bases from J, the junction kept 3 bases outside the gene matches. CDR1 is MGHRA and CDR2 is YSYEKL in the germline V gene. The CDR3 loop is CASSQDRTSGRASYNEQFF. CDR3 nucleotides: TGCGCCAGCAGCCAAGATAGGACTAGCGGGAGGGCCTCCTACAATGAGCAGTTCTTC.

This sequence joins TRBV7-9 and TRBJ1-2; 10 bases line up with TRBD1. The CDR3 has 14 residues. Trimming cost V 5 bases and J 4 bases; bases outside gene matches: 4. Germline CDR1 is SEHNR and CDR2 is FQNEAQ (reference sequence). The CDR3 DNA follows: TGTGCCAGCAGCCAGACAGGGGGCGTCTATGGCTACACCTTC. Protein product: CASSQTGGVYGYTF.

Concerning this clone itself: The sample contains more than one DNA sequence encoding this CDR3. The chain is built from TRBV5-4 and TRBJ2-1; D may be TRBD2 (5 bases). The CDR3 is made up of 15 amino acids. Trimming removed 0 bases at V and 0 bases at J, with 7 bases between. The germline V gene has CDR1 SGHNT and CDR2 YYREEE (reference sequence). The CDR3 DNA sequence: TGTGCCAGCAGCTTGGACAGCGGCTCCTACAATGAGCAGTTCTTC. This translates into CASSLDSGSYNEQFF.

V and J are TRBV6-5 and TRBJ2-3; TRBD2 matches at 9 bases. Germline values: CDR1 MNHEY, CDR2 SVGAGI. J was trimmed by 4 bases and V by 6 bases; bases with no gene match: 8. This CDR3 spans 15 amino acids. The CDR3 spells CASSLVAGVADTQYF. CDR3 nucleotides: TGTGCCAGCAGCTTAGTAGCGGGGGTGGCAGATACGCAGTATTTT.